These 11 T cell receptor beta chains were all obtained from the same sample, sequenced in a study of OX40 agonist ivuxolimab in advanced cancers. Profiled with immunoSEQ multiplex PCR; TCRdb holds only in-frame clones, not every one. The sample lists 30,000 to 40,000 clones, about nine tenths occurring once. The sequencing here drew on CD4+ or CD8+ T cells sorted from blood, taken in a trial of the OX40 agonist ivuxolimab. The receptor source for this set is an adult with an advanced solid tumor such as melanoma, head and neck, liver or kidney cancer.

V and J are TRBV27 and TRBJ1-5, with D tentatively TRBD1 (6 bases). Germline V gene lookup returns CDR1 MNHEY and CDR2 SMNVEV (reference sequence). The V end lost 6 bases, the J end lost 1 base, and 10 bases lay between the germline ends. The length of the CDR3 is 14 residues. DNA of the CDR3: TGTGCCAGCAGGATTACAGGGAGCAATCAGCCCCAGCATTTT. Translation: CASRITGSNQPQHF.

V is TRBV6-5 and J is TRBJ2-2; a possible D gene is TRBD1 (6 bases). The V and J ends lost 3 bases and 3 bases respectively, with 14 bases between them. The germline V gene encodes CDR1 MNHEY and CDR2 SVGAGI. The CDR3 length is 16 residues. The CDR3 is CASSYLTGSHTGELFF. DNA of the CDR3: TGTGCCAGCAGTTATTTAACAGGGTCGCACACCGGGGAGCTGTTTTTT.

This chain links TRBV11-1 with TRBJ2-5; D uncertain. V lost 3 bases and J 5 bases, leaving 4 bases between the germline ends. CDR1 is SGHAT and CDR2 is FQDESV in the germline V gene (reference sequence). The CDR3 covers 11 residues. CDR3 DNA sequence: TGTGCCAGCAGCTTGGGGGAGACCCAGTACTTC. Translating gives CASSLGETQYF.

The chain has TRBV14 and TRBJ2-3; D gene ambiguous. The CDR3 sequence is 13 residues long. The germline V and J ends were trimmed by 6 bases and 2 bases, with 9 bases remaining between them. Germline V gene data show CDR1 as SGHDN and CDR2 as FVKESK. CDR3 sequence (DNA): TGTGCCAGCAGTCAGACGATCACAGATACGCAGTATTTT. This codes for CASSQTITDTQYF.

The chain uses TRBV15 and TRBJ2-3; possible D gene TRBD1, 5 bases. CDR1 is LNHNV and CDR2 is YYDKDF in the germline V gene (reference sequence). The V gene lost 0 bases and the J gene lost 7 bases, with 11 bases spanning the gap. There are 14 residues in the CDR3. DNA of the CDR3: TGTGCCACCAGCAGAGATCAGGGCTTGAATACGCAGTATTTT. This gives the protein CATSRDQGLNTQYF.

This clone was detected only a few times. This chain links TRBV7-9 with TRBJ2-1, with TRBD2 identical over 8 bases. The CDR3 contains 18 residues. V shed 1 base, J shed 4 bases, and the junction held 12 bases outside the gene matches. Germline values: CDR1 SEHNR, CDR2 FQNEAQ (reference sequence). As DNA, the CDR3 is TGTGCCAGCAGCTTAGGACCGGGCGGGGGGAGAACTTACAATGAGCAGTTCTTC. Translated: CASSLGPGGGRTYNEQFF.

The chain carries TRBV9 and TRBJ2-1; a weak D match, TRBD2 (6 bases). Germline-derived CDR1 and CDR2 are SGDLS and YYNGEE. CDR3 length: 17 residues. Trimming took off 3 bases at V and 2 bases at J, with 18 bases between the two ends. The CDR3 DNA follows: TGTGCCAGCAGCGAAACCGGGACTTCTTTAACCTACAATGAGCAGTTCTTC. It encodes CASSETGTSLTYNEQFF.

The CDR3 protein is CASSLALGDYGYTF. The CDR3 DNA reads as TGTGCCAGCAGCTTAGCGCTGGGTGACTATGGCTACACCTTC. V and J are TRBV7-9 and TRBJ1-2; unclear D gene. Germline CDR1 and CDR2: SEHNR and FQNEAQ (reference sequence). The V and J ends lost 0 bases and 3 bases respectively, with 8 bases between them. CDR3 size: 14 residues.

V usage is TRBV7-8 and J usage is TRBJ1-3, with D maybe TRBD1 (5 bases). Trimming took off 5 bases at V and 0 bases at J, with 11 bases between the two ends. CDR1 is SGHVS, CDR2 FQNEAQ, per germline. This CDR3 spans 15 amino acids. The CDR3 loop is CASSQGRDSGNTIYF. CDR3 coding DNA: TGTGCCAGCAGCCAGGGACGGGACTCTGGAAACACCATATATTTT.

The CDR3 region is CASSLGLRNTEAFF. In DNA form, the CDR3 reads TGTGCCAGCAGCCTCGGACTGAGGAACACTGAAGCTTTCTTT. The chain combines TRBV27 with TRBJ1-1; D is uncertain. V was shortened by 6 bases and J by 1 base, with 12 bases between the two germline ends. CDR1 MNHEY and CDR2 SMNVEV come from the germline V gene (reference sequence). The CDR3 is made up of 14 amino acids.

This rearrangement joins TRBV7-9 to TRBJ1-1, with 8 bases identical to TRBD1. Per the germline V gene, CDR1 is SEHNR and CDR2 is FQNEAQ (reference sequence). The CDR3 consists of 12 residues. V trimming: 5 bases; J trimming: 10 bases; junction bases outside the gene matches: 6. The chain's CDR3 is CASSQDRVSAFF. As DNA, the CDR3 is TGTGCCAGCAGCCAGGACAGGGTCTCAGCTTTCTTT.